This T cell receptor (beta chain) was recovered during a study of shared clonotypes between healthy human individuals. Overall study: For every donor, three CD4 naive, three CD4 memory, two CD8 naive and one CD8 memory plates were used.

CDR3 length: 12 residues. In germline, CDR1 is SGHNT, CDR2 YYREEE (reference sequence). Trimming stripped 4 bases from V and 8 bases from J, with 10 bases between. Profiling relied on immunoSEQ multiplex PCR, and the TCRdb table lists in-frame clones only, not all of them. The data contain roughly 320,000 clones, 80% to 90% of them singletons. Sequencing was done on a sample of memory CD8+ T cells sorted from blood. Regarding subset: CD45RO+ cells pooled with CCR7-negative TemRA cells. V gene TRBV5-4 combines with J gene TRBJ2-1, with D hard to call. This clonotype was obtained from a man aged 18-30 years in good health. CDR3 coding DNA: TGTGCCAGCAGCCTTCCGGCCGATGAGCAGTTCTTC. Amino acid sequence: CASSLPADEQFF.